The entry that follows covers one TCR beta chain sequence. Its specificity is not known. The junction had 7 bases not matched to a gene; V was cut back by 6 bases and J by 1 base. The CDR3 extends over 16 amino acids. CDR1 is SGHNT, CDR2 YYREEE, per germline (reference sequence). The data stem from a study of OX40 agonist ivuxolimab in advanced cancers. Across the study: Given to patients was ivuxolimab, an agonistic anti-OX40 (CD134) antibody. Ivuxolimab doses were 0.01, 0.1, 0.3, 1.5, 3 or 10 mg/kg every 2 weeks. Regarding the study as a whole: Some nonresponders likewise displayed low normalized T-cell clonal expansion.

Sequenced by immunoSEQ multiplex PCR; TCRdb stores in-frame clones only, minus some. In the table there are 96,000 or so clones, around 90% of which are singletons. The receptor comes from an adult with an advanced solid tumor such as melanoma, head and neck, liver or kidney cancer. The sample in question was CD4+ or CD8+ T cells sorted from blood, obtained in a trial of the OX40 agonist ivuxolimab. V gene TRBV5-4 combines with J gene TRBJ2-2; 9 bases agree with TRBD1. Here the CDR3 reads CASNQQTGGNTGELFF. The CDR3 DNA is TGTGCCAGCAACCAACAGACAGGGGGGAACACCGGGGAGCTGTTTTTT.